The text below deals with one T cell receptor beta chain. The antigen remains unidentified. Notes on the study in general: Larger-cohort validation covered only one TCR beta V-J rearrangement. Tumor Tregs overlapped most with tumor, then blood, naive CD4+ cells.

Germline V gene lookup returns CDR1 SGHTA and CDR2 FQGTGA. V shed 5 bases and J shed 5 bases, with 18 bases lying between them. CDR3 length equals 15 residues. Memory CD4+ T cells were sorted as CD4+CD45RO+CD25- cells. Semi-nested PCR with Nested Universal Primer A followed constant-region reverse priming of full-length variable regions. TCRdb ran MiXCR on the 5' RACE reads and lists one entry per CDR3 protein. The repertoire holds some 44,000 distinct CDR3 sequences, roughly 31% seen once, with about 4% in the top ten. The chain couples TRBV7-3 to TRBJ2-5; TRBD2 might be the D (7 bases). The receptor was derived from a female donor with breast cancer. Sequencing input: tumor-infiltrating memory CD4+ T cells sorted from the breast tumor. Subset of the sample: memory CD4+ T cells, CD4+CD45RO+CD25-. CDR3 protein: CASSQGGGRGETQYF. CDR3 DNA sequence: TGTGCCAGCAGCCAAGGGGGGGGTCGAGGGGAGACCCAGTACTTC. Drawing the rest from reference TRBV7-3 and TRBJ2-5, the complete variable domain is GAGVSQTPSNKVTEKGKYVELRCDPISGHTALYWYRQSLGQGPEFLIYFQGTGAADDSGLPNDRFFAVRPEGSVSTLKIQRTERGDSAVYLCASSQGGGRGETQYFGPGTRLLVL.